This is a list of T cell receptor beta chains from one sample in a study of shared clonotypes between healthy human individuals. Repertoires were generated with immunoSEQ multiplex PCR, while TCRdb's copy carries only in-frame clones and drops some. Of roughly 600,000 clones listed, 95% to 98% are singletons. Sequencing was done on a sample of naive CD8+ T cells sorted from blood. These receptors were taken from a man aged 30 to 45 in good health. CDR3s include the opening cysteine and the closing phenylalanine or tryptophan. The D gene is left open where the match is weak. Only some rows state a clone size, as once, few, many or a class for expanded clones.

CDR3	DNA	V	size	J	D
CAWSLSGTEAFF	TGTGCCTGGAGTCTTAGTGGCACTGAAGCTTTCTTT	TRBV30	.	TRBJ1-1	.
CASSEYDGSEQYF	TGCGCCAGCAGTGAGTATGACGGTTCCGAGCAGTACTTC	TRBV10-1	.	TRBJ2-7	.
CASNFYGGSDNEQFF	TGCGCCAGCAATTTTTATGGCGGGAGTGACAATGAGCAGTTCTTC	TRBV5-1	.	TRBJ2-1	TRBD2
CASSQEGHGTDTQYF	TGTGCCAGCAGCCAAGAGGGACATGGCACAGATACGCAGTATTTT	TRBV9	.	TRBJ2-3	.
CASSSTGGRHGYTF	TGTGCCAGCAGTTCAACCGGAGGAAGGCATGGCTACACCTTC	TRBV27	.	TRBJ1-2	.
CATSGLPTMSSTDTQYF	TGTGCCACCAGCGGCTTGCCGACTATGTCTAGCACAGATACGCAGTATTTT	TRBV15	.	TRBJ2-3	.
CASNSPNRNTEAFF	TGTGCCAGCAACTCGCCAAACAGGAACACTGAAGCTTTCTTT	TRBV5-4	.	TRBJ1-1	.
CASSASLNEQFF	TGCGCCAGCAGCGCTAGTCTAAATGAGCAGTTCTTC	TRBV4-1	.	TRBJ2-1	.
CASSSSGLVYEQYF	TGTGCCAGCAGCTCTTCGGGACTAGTCTACGAGCAGTACTTC	TRBV5-4	.	TRBJ2-7	TRBD2
CASSAYVTSGSKYEQYF	TGTGCCAGCAGTGCCTACGTGACTAGCGGGAGTAAGTACGAGCAGTACTTC	TRBV6-1	.	TRBJ2-7	TRBD2
CASSFHEQFF	TGTGCCAGCAGTTTCCATGAGCAGTTCTTC	TRBV28	.	TRBJ2-1	.
CASGGNTEAFF	TGTGCCAGCGGGGGGAACACTGAAGCTTTCTTT	TRBV9	.	TRBJ1-1	.
CASSPSRYEQYF	TGTGCCAGCAGTCCTTCTCGCTACGAGCAGTACTTC	TRBV27	.	TRBJ2-7	.
CASSERQGWDTGELFF	TGTGCCAGCAGTGAAAGACAGGGTTGGGACACCGGGGAGCTGTTTTTT	TRBV2	.	TRBJ2-2	TRBD1
CASSYTGSYGYTF	TGTGCCAGCAGTTACACAGGGAGCTATGGCTACACCTTC	TRBV27	.	TRBJ1-2	.
CASSDRLASTDTQYF	TGTGCCAGCAGCGACCGACTAGCTAGCACAGATACGCAGTATTTT	TRBV7-9	.	TRBJ2-3	TRBD2
CASSQETGRLGYEQYF	TGCGCCAGCAGCCAAGAGACAGGGAGGCTGGGGTACGAGCAGTACTTC	TRBV4-1	.	TRBJ2-7	.
CASTAFGNSYEQYF	TGTGCCAGCACCGCATTTGGGAACTCCTACGAGCAGTACTTC	TRBV6-1	.	TRBJ2-7	.
CASSHRGGRWNEQFF	TGTGCCAGCAGTCATAGGGGGGGTAGGTGGAATGAGCAGTTCTTC	TRBV14	.	TRBJ2-1	.
CAWSRDSLSYEQYF	TGTGCCTGGAGCCGAGACAGCCTCTCCTACGAGCAGTACTTC	TRBV30	.	TRBJ2-7	.
CAISESPAQRDEQYF	TGTGCCATCAGTGAGTCCCCTGCTCAGCGAGACGAGCAGTACTTC	TRBV10-3	.	TRBJ2-7	.
CASRFRAVSTQYF	TGTGCCAGTAGGTTCCGGGCCGTGTCTACGCAGTATTTT	TRBV19	.	TRBJ2-3	.
CASSLSGSSYNEQFF	TGTGCCAGCAGCCTTAGCGGGAGCTCCTACAATGAGCAGTTCTTC	TRBV13	once	TRBJ2-1	TRBD2
CARSLLSGWGQPQHF	TGTGCCAGAAGCCTGCTTTCGGGGTGGGGACAGCCCCAGCATTTT	TRBV5-3	.	TRBJ1-5	.
CASSQGGGPPQHF	TGCGCCAGCAGCCAAGGTGGAGGGCCGCCTCAGCATTTT	TRBV4-1	.	TRBJ1-5	.
CASSQDQGVAEKLFF	TGCGCCAGCAGCCAAGATCAGGGGGTCGCTGAAAAACTGTTTTTT	TRBV4-3	.	TRBJ1-4	TRBD1
CASSVGAPGDEQFF	TGTGCCAGCAGCGTGGGGGCGCCGGGTGATGAGCAGTTCTTC	TRBV9	.	TRBJ2-1	.
CASSQETGLYGYTF	TGCGCCAGCAGCCAAGAGACAGGGCTCTATGGCTACACCTTC	TRBV4-1	.	TRBJ1-2	TRBD1
CASSSDSNQPQHF	TGTGCCAGCTCTTCAGATAGCAATCAGCCCCAGCATTTT	TRBV6-5	.	TRBJ1-5	.
CASRTSGRYTGELFF	TGTGCCAGCCGAACTAGCGGGCGCTACACCGGGGAGCTGTTTTTT	TRBV28	.	TRBJ2-2	TRBD2
CASSPGQGTNTGELFF	TGCGCCAGCAGCCCGGGACAGGGGACGAACACCGGGGAGCTGTTTTTT	TRBV5-1	.	TRBJ2-2	TRBD1
CASRPSSGRTYEQYF	TGTGCCAGCAGGCCGTCTAGCGGGAGGACCTACGAGCAGTACTTC	TRBV21-1	.	TRBJ2-7	.
CASSLPRGFKDNEQFF	TGTGCCAGCAGCCTACCCCGGGGGTTTAAGGACAATGAGCAGTTCTTC	TRBV7-9	.	TRBJ2-1	.
CASRTRGLSYEQYF	TGTGCCAGCAGAACCAGGGGGTTATCCTACGAGCAGTACTTC	TRBV13	.	TRBJ2-7	TRBD1
CATSRGRGNQPQHF	TGTGCCACCAGCAGGGGAAGGGGCAATCAGCCCCAGCATTTT	TRBV15	.	TRBJ1-5	.
CASSGGLAGNEQYF	TGTGCCAGCAGCGGGGGACTAGCGGGCAACGAGCAGTACTTC	TRBV5-4	.	TRBJ2-7	TRBD2
CASSRTGMLYEQYF	TGTGCCAGCAGTCGGACAGGGATGCTCTACGAGCAGTACTTC	TRBV27	.	TRBJ2-7	TRBD1
CASSFWENEQFF	TGTGCCAGCAGCTTCTGGGAGAATGAGCAGTTCTTC	TRBV13	once	TRBJ2-1	.
CASSHDRDYSYEQYF	TGTGCCAGCAGCCACGACAGGGATTATTCCTACGAGCAGTACTTC	TRBV7-9	.	TRBJ2-7	TRBD1
CASSIIWGNTEAFF	TGTGCCAGCAGCATAATATGGGGGAACACTGAAGCTTTCTTT	TRBV7-9	.	TRBJ1-1	.
CASSLVDSEETQYF	TGTGCCAGCAGCTTAGTAGACAGTGAAGAGACCCAGTACTTC	TRBV7-8	.	TRBJ2-5	.
CASSYSGDSAEAFF	TGTGCCAGCAGTTACTCCGGGGACAGCGCTGAAGCTTTCTTT	TRBV6-5	.	TRBJ1-1	TRBD1